This record looks at one TCR beta chain sequence and its context. The antigen is undetermined. The sample belongs to a study of a mutant IDH1 vaccine in newly diagnosed glioma. About the research overall: Radiotherapy, temozolomide, or both had been given previously, and both were given to most.

Whole-study findings and limits: It seemed that pseudoprogression was not linked to changes in the top peripheral T cell clonotypes.

Regarding time point: week 5, during vaccination. Each dose of the vaccine consisted of 300 ug of mutant IDH1 20-mer peptide, with topical imiquimod. Between the trimmed V and J ends, which lost 1 base and 4 bases, there was a span of 7 bases. CDR1 SGHDN and CDR2 FVKESK come from the germline V gene. The CDR3 is 13 amino acids. Using immunoSEQ multiplex PCR, the repertoire was profiled, and TCRdb retains in-frame clones only, with some absent. The sample includes about 56,000 clones, 85% to 90% of them seen just once. This sequence originates from a woman aged 40 to 55 with glioma. The rearrangement links TRBV14 to TRBJ1-2; weak D call: TRBD1 (6 bases). The sample was PBMCs, taken from a glioma patient whose treatment included an IDH1 peptide vaccine. In nucleotides, the CDR3 is TGTGCCAGCAGCCAAGGCAGGGGCTATGGCTACACCTTC. Its protein product is CASSQGRGYGYTF.